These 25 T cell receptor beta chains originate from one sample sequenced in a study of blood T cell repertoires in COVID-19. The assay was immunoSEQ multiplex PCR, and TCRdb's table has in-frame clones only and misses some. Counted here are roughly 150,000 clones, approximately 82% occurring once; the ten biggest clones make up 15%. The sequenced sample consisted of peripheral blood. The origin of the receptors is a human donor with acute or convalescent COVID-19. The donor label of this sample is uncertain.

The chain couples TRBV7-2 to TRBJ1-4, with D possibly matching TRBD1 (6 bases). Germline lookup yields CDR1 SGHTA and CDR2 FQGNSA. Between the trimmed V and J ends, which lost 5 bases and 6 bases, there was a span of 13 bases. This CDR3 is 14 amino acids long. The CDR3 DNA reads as TGTGCCAGCAGCCAGGGGCCAGGGGATGAAAAACTGTTTTTT. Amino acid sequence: CASSQGPGDEKLFF.

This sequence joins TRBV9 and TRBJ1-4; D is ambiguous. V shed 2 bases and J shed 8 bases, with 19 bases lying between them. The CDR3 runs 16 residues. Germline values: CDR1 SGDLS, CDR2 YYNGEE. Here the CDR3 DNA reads TGTGCCAGCAGCGTTCAGCGGAAGATTCGCAGGGAAAAACTGTTTTTT. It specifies CASSVQRKIRREKLFF.

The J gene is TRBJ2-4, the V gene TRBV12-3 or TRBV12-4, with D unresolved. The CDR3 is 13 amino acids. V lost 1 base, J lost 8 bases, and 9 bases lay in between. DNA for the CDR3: TGTGCCAGCAGTTTAGATTCCCGGGACATTCAGTACTTC. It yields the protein CASSLDSRDIQYF.

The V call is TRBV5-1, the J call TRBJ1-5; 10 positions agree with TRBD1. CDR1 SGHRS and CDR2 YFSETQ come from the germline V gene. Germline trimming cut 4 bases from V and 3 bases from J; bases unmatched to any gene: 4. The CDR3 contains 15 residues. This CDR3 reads CASSATGGLNQPQHF. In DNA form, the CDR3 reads TGCGCCAGCAGCGCGACAGGGGGCCTCAATCAGCCCCAGCATTTT.

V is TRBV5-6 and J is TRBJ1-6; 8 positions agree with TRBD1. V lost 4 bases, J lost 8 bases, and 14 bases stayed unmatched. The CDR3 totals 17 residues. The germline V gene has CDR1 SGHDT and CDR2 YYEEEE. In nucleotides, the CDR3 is TGTGCCAGCAGCCCTCGGGCAGGGGGCGTCTTTTATTCACCCCTCCACTTT. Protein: CASSPRAGGVFYSPLHF.

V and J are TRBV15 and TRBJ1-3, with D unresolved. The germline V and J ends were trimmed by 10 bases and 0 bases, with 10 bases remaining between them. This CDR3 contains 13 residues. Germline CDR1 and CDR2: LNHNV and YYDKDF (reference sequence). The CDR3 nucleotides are TGTGCCAGTCGGGGAATCTCTGGAAACACCATATATTTT. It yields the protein CASRGISGNTIYF.

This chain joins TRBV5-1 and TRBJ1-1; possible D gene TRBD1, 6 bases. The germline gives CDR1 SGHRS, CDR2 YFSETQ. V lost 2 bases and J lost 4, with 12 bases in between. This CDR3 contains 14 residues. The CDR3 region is CASSFQGLGTEAFF. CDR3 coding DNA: TGCGCCAGCAGCTTCCAGGGGTTGGGCACTGAAGCTTTCTTT.

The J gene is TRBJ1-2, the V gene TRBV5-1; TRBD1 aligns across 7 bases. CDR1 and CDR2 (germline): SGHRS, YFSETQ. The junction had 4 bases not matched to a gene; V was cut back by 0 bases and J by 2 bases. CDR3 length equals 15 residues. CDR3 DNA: TGCGCCAGCAGCTTGGGGGGCAGGGGGAACTATGGCTACACCTTC. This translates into CASSLGGRGNYGYTF.

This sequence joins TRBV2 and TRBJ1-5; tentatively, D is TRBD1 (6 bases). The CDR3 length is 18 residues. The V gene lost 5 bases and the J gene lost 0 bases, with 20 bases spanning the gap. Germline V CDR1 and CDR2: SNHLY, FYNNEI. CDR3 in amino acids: CASSLSSGTFNSNQPQHF. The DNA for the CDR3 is TGTGCCAGCAGTCTAAGTTCCGGGACATTCAATAGCAATCAGCCCCAGCATTTT. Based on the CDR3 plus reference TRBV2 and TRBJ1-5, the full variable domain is EPEVTQTPSHQVTQMGQEVILRCVPISNHLYFYWYRQILGQKVEFLVSFYNNEISEKSEIFDDQFSVERPDGSNFTLKIRSTKLEDSAMYFCASSLSSGTFNSNQPQHFGDGTRLSIL.

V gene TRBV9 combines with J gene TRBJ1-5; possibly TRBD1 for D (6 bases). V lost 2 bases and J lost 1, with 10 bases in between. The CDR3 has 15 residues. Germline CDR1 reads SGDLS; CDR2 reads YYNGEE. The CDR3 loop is CASSVSGASNQPQHF. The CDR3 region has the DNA TGTGCCAGCAGCGTCTCAGGGGCCAGCAATCAGCCCCAGCATTTT. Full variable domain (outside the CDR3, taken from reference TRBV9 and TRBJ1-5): DSGVTQTPKHLITATGQRVTLRCSPRSGDLSVYWYQQSLDQGLQFLIQYYNGEERAKGNILERFSAQQFPDLHSELNLSSLELGDSALYFCASSVSGASNQPQHFGDGTRLSIL.

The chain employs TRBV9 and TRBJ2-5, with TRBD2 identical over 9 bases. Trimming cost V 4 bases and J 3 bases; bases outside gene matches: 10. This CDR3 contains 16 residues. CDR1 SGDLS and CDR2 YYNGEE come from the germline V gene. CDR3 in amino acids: CASSSRLAVGEETQYF. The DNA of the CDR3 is TGTGCCAGCAGCTCTCGACTAGCGGTAGGGGAAGAGACCCAGTACTTC.

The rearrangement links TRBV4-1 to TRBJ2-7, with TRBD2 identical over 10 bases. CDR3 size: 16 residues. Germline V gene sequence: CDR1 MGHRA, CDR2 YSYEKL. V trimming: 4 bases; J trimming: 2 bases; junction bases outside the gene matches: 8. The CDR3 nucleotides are TGCGCCAGCAGCCCCGCGAGGACTAGCGGAACCTACGAGCAGTACTTC. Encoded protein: CASSPARTSGTYEQYF.

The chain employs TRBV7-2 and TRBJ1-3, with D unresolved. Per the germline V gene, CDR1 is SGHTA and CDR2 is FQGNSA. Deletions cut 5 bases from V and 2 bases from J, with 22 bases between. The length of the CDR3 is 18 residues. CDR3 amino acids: CASSHLNFAGGAGNTIYF. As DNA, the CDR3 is TGTGCCAGCAGCCACCTAAACTTTGCGGGCGGGGCTGGAAACACCATATATTTT.

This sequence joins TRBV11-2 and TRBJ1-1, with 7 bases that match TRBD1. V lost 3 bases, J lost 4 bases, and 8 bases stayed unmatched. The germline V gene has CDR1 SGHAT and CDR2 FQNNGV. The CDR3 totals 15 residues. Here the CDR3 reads CASSFTGAWGTEAFF. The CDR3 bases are TGTGCCAGCAGCTTTACAGGGGCCTGGGGCACTGAAGCTTTCTTT.

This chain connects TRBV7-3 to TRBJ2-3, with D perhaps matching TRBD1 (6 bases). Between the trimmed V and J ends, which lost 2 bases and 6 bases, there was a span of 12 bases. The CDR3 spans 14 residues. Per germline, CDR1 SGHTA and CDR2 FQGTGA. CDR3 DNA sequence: TGTGCCAGCAGCTTATCCCATCAGGGGGATACGCAGTATTTT. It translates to CASSLSHQGDTQYF.

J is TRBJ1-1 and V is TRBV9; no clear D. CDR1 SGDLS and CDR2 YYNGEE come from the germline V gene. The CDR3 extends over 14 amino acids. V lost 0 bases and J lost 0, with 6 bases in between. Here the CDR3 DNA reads TGTGCCAGCAGCGTAGGCACGGTGAACACTGAAGCTTTCTTT. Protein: CASSVGTVNTEAFF.

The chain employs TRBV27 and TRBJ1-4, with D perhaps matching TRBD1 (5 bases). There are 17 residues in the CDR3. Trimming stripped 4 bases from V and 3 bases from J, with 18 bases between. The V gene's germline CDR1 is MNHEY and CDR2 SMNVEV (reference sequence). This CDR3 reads CASSSRSPGAANEKLFF. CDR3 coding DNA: TGTGCCAGCAGTTCGAGGTCCCCTGGGGCGGCTAATGAAAAACTGTTTTTT.

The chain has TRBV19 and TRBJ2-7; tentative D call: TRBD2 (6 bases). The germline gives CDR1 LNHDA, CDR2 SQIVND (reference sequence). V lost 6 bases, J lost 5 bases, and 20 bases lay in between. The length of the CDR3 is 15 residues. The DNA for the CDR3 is TGTGCCAGTAGATCCGGGGAGGTAGTGTTCGACGAGCAGTACTTC. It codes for CASRSGEVVFDEQYF.

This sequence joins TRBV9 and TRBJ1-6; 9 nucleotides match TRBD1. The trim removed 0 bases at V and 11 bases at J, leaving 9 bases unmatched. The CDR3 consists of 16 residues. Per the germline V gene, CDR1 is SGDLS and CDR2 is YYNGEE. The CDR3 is CASSVDGGQGLAPLHF. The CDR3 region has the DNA TGTGCCAGCAGCGTAGATGGGGGACAGGGTTTGGCACCCCTCCACTTT.

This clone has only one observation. In nucleotides, the CDR3 is TGCGCCAGCAGCCATCCGGGGGGAGGGGGAAAACTGTTTTTT. Residues: CASSHPGGGGKLFF. This chain uses TRBV4-3 with TRBJ1-4, with D possibly being TRBD1 (6 bases). Germline V gene lookup returns CDR1 LGHNA and CDR2 YSLEER. V lost 3 bases and J lost 10, with 15 bases in between. The CDR3 spans 14 residues.

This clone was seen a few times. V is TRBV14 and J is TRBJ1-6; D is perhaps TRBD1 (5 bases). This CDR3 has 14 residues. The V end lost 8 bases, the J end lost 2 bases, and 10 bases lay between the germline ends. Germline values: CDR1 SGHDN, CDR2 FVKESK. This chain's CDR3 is CASRGDPYNSPLHF. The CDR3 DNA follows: TGTGCCAGCCGCGGGGACCCCTATAATTCACCCCTCCACTTT.

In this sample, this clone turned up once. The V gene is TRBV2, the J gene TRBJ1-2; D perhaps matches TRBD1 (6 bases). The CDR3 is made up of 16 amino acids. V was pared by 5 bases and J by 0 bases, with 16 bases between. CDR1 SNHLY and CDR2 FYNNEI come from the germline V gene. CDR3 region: CASSLTLDSTNYGYTF. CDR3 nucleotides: TGTGCCAGCAGTTTAACCCTGGACAGTACTAACTATGGCTACACCTTC.

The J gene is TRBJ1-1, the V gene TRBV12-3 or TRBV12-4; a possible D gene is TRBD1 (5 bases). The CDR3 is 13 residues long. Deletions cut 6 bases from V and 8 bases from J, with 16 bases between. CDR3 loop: CASRDSSRGEAFF. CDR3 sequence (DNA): TGTGCCAGCAGAGACAGTAGTCGTGGGGAAGCTTTCTTT.

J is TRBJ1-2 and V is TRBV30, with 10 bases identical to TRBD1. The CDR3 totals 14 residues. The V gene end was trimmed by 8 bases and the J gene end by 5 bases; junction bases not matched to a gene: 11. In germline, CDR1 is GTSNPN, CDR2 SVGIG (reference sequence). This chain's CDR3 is CAAKGDRGWYGYTF. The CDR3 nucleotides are TGTGCCGCAAAGGGGGACAGGGGTTGGTATGGCTACACCTTC.

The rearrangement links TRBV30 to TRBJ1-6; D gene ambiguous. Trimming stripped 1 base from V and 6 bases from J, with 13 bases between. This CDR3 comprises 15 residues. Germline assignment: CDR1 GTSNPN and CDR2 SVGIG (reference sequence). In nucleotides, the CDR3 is TGTGCCTGGAGTGGGGAGGGATGGATTAATTCACCCCTCCACTTT. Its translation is CAWSGEGWINSPLHF.